This TCR beta chain derives from a study of blood T cell repertoires in COVID-19. The wider study: In each case, the material was cDNA or gDNA derived from T cells, B-cell-depleted T cells, or PBMCs.

Seattle patients were enrolled during active infection and followed longitudinally. Trimming removed 5 bases from V and 7 bases from J, with 15 bases in between. Germline CDR1 and CDR2: SGHRS and YFSETQ. The CDR3 consists of 14 residues. Methods used by the authors: Reference gene primer amplification gave nucleated cell count estimates. Assay: immunoSEQ multiplex PCR; the TCRdb copy retains only in-frame clones and omits some. The V and J calls and the clone size are those of that table, but D and trimming were determined from the DNA. The sample lists approximately 190,000 clones; around 76% were seen once.

This clonotype was sampled from a woman in her sixties or seventies with COVID-19, enrolled during active disease. The specimen sequenced was peripheral blood. V gene TRBV5-1 combines with J gene TRBJ1-4; D is perhaps TRBD1 (5 bases). CDR3 protein: CASSTGDGVEKLFF. CDR3 DNA: TGCGCCAGCAGTACGGGGGACGGTGTTGAAAAACTGTTTTTT.